This TCR beta chain derives from a study of regulatory dendritic cells for organ transplantation. Findings of the study overall: Mature dendritic cells appeared to drive more memory CD8+ clonal expansion than regulatory ones. Between individuals, the alloreactive memory CD8+ T cell pool differed considerably. Memory T cells were less diverse than naive, with memory CD8+ most oligoclonal.

Memory T cells were CD45RO+, naive were CD45RA+, sorted by FACS. Repertoires were generated with immunoSEQ multiplex PCR, while TCRdb's copy carries only in-frame clones and drops some. The data hold under 35,000 clones, with approximately 77% observed a single time. This clone was seen a handful of times. Its antigen is still unknown. This TCR derives from a human donor in good health. The sequencing input was naive CD8+ T cells from blood. The subset was: CD45RA+ naive T cells.

CDR3 in DNA: TGTGCCAGTGGACAGGGGGAGGGGACCAAAAACATTCAGTACTTC. Protein product: CASGQGEGTKNIQYF. The rearrangement uses TRBV19 and TRBJ2-4; 10 nucleotides agree with TRBD1. The CDR3 contains 15 residues. The germline CDR1 and CDR2 sequences are LNHDA and SQIVND (reference sequence). Trimming cost V 8 bases and J 2 bases; bases outside gene matches: 6.